A selection of T cell receptor beta chains follows, all from one sample in a study of blood T cell repertoires in COVID-19. Method: immunoSEQ multiplex PCR; TCRdb's copy keeps in-frame clones and lacks some. Here the sample spans more than 70,000 clones, about nine tenths being singletons. Sample: peripheral blood. The receptors come from a human donor in a cohort sampled during active COVID-19. CDR3s include the opening cysteine and the closing phenylalanine or tryptophan. D genes are given only for firm matches. A row's size may be missing; if present it is once, few, many or a size class.

TRBJ1-3,-,TRBV7-9,-,TGTGCCAGCAGCTTAGAAGGGGTTGGAAACACCATATATTTT,CASSLEGVGNTIYF
TRBJ2-2,-,TRBV5-4,-,TGTGCCAGCAGCCAGATGTTAACGAACACCGGGGAGCTGTTTTTT,CASSQMLTNTGELFF
TRBJ2-7,-,TRBV6-1,TRBD1,TGTGCCAGCAGTGAAGCCGCAGGGGGTTACGAGCAGTACTTC,CASSEAAGGYEQYF
TRBJ2-3,-,TRBV5-1,-,TGCGCCAGCAGCTTGGGGGGACTCAGGACTAGCACAGATACGCAGTATTTT,CASSLGGLRTSTDTQYF
TRBJ2-7,-,TRBV27,TRBD1,TGTGCCAGCAGATGGGGGACAGGGACTTTGGAGCAGTACTTC,CASRWGTGTLEQYF
TRBJ2-1,-,TRBV28,-,TGTGCCAGCAGTTTAACGACACCCGGGGTCAATGAGCAGTTCTTC,CASSLTTPGVNEQFF
TRBJ2-7,few,TRBV28,-,TGTGCCAGCAGTCCCTTGATGGAGGGGGCTTACGAGCAGTACTTC,CASSPLMEGAYEQYF
TRBJ1-2,-,TRBV6-6,TRBD1,TGTGCCAGCAGTGCTCAGACCGGGACAGGGGGCTATGGCTACACCTTC,CASSAQTGTGGYGYTF
TRBJ1-1,-,TRBV3-1/TRBV3-2,TRBD1,TGTGCCAGCAGCCAAGTTTCACAGGGGACAGCTTTCTTT,CASSQVSQGTAFF
TRBJ2-4,-,TRBV14,-,TGTGCCAGCAGCCAAGGGAGGGTAGGCAAAAACATTCAGTACTTC,CASSQGRVGKNIQYF
TRBJ2-7,-,TRBV23-1,-,TGCGCCAGCAGTCCTCTAGCGCACTCCTACGAGCAGTACTTC,CASSPLAHSYEQYF
TRBJ2-1,-,TRBV7-2,TRBD1,TGTGCCAGCAGCTACACAGGGGATATCTCCTACAATGAGCAGTTCTTC,CASSYTGDISYNEQFF
TRBJ2-1,few,TRBV7-9,TRBD2,TGTGCCAGCAGCTTAGCCTTGCGGGGGTCCTACAATGAGCAGTTCTTC,CASSLALRGSYNEQFF
TRBJ1-4,-,TRBV18,-,TGTGCCAGCTCTTTCGACACTGCAACTAATGAAAAACTGTTTTTT,CASSFDTATNEKLFF
TRBJ1-4,once,TRBV29-1,TRBD1,TGCAGCGTGGCCGGGACAGCTAATGAAAAACTGTTTTTT,CSVAGTANEKLFF
TRBJ2-7,few,TRBV6-1,TRBD2,TGTGCCAGCAGTGAGACTAGCTGGGGTGGGGAGCAGTACTTC,CASSETSWGGEQYF
TRBJ1-3,-,TRBV7-2,-,TGTGCCAGCAGCTTAGGGGCCGCAGGAATCTCTGGAAACACCATATATTTT,CASSLGAAGISGNTIYF
TRBJ2-3,-,TRBV6-1,-,TGTGCCAGCAGTGAAGCGGGGGGGCCGACAGATACGCAGTATTTT,CASSEAGGPTDTQYF
TRBJ1-1,-,TRBV9,-,TGTGCCAGCAGCGTAGGCGGGGGGATGAACACTGAAGCTTTCTTT,CASSVGGGMNTEAFF
TRBJ2-3,-,TRBV20-1,TRBD1,TGCAGTGCTAGTGAGGGGGCGTTCCCAAGTACTAGGGCTACGCAGTATTTT,CSASEGAFPSTRATQYF
TRBJ1-6,-,TRBV30,-,TGTGCCTGGAGTGTACGGGAGAATTCACCCCTCCACTTT,CAWSVRENSPLHF
TRBJ2-2,-,TRBV5-1,TRBD2,TGCGCCAGCAGCTTGGCCTTTCGGGGGGGCGACACCGGGGAGCTGTTTTTT,CASSLAFRGGDTGELFF
TRBJ2-1,-,TRBV3-1/TRBV3-2,TRBD2,TGTGCCAGCAGCCTGGGACTAGCGGGAGACCCGTTCTTC,CASSLGLAGDPFF
TRBJ2-3,-,TRBV4-2,-,TGTGCCAGCAGCCAAGAGAGGCGGATCACAGATACGCAGTATTTT,CASSQERRITDTQYF
TRBJ1-5,-,TRBV12-3/TRBV12-4,-,TGTGCCAGCAGCCTAAATCAGCCCCAGCATTTT,CASSLNQPQHF
TRBJ1-2,-,TRBV18,TRBD1,TGTGCCAGCTCATCCGGACAGGGAAGGGACTATGGCTACACCTTC,CASSSGQGRDYGYTF
TRBJ2-5,once,TRBV10-3,TRBD2,TGTGCCATCAGCTCGACTAGCGGGGGGAGCGAAGAGACCCAGTACTTC,CAISSTSGGSEETQYF